Each of the 6 T cell receptor beta chains below was sequenced from the same sample in a study of blood T cell repertoires in COVID-19. Data came from immunoSEQ multiplex PCR; TCRdb stores just in-frame clones and leaves some out. Of about 110,000 clones in the sample, 65% to 80% were seen once. Sequencing was done on a sample of peripheral blood. The receptors originated from a woman in her thirties or forties with acute or convalescent COVID-19.

The J gene is TRBJ2-5, the V gene TRBV2; no clear D. Germline loops: CDR1 SNHLY, CDR2 FYNNEI. The CDR3 extends over 13 amino acids. V was clipped by 3 bases and J by 7 bases, with 12 bases between them. The CDR3 region has the DNA TGTGCCAGCAGTGAGATTGCAGGCAGGACCCAGTACTTC. It is translated as CASSEIAGRTQYF. Full variable domain (outside the CDR3, taken from reference TRBV2 and TRBJ2-5): EPEVTQTPSHQVTQMGQEVILRCVPISNHLYFYWYRQILGQKVEFLVSFYNNEISEKSEIFDDQFSVERPDGSNFTLKIRSTKLEDSAMYFCASSEIAGRTQYFGPGTRLLVL.

The chain joins TRBV10-3 to TRBJ2-3, with D possibly being TRBD2 (5 bases). CDR1 is ENHRY, CDR2 SYGVKD, per germline. V gave up 4 bases and J gave up 4 bases, with 12 bases separating them. This CDR3 has 14 amino acids. CDR3 protein: CAISGGGPSDTQYF. DNA of the CDR3: TGTGCCATCAGTGGAGGCGGGCCCTCAGATACGCAGTATTTT.

This clone occurred many times. The chain combines TRBV5-1 with TRBJ2-2; 8 bases are shared with TRBD1. With 4 bases clipped from V and 4 bases from J, the junction kept 18 bases outside the gene matches. The CDR3 is 19 residues long. Germline loops: CDR1 SGHRS, CDR2 YFSETQ. In nucleotides, the CDR3 is TGCGCCAGCAGCCCTCAAGGACAGGGAATGGGCGCGAGCACCGGGGAGCTGTTTTTT. It is translated as CASSPQGQGMGASTGELFF.

This sequence joins TRBV7-2 and TRBJ2-4, with a weak D call TRBD1 (5 bases). Between the trimmed V and J ends, which lost 3 bases and 0 bases, there was a span of 12 bases. Germline CDR1 reads SGHTA; CDR2 reads FQGNSA. The CDR3 consists of 16 residues. CDR3 coding DNA: TGTGCCAGCAGCTTGAGCCAGGGTCTAGCCAAAAACATTCAGTACTTC. Encoded protein: CASSLSQGLAKNIQYF.

This sequence joins TRBV9 and TRBJ1-5; D unresolved. Germline V gives CDR1 SGDLS, CDR2 YYNGEE. The CDR3 extends over 15 amino acids. V was cut by 4 bases and J by 3 bases, with 14 bases left in between. The CDR3: CASSSDPGLNQPQHF. The CDR3 DNA follows: TGTGCCAGCAGCTCAGACCCGGGTCTCAATCAGCCCCAGCATTTT. Filled out from reference TRBV9 and TRBJ1-5, the complete variable domain reads DSGVTQTPKHLITATGQRVTLRCSPRSGDLSVYWYQQSLDQGLQFLIQYYNGEERAKGNILERFSAQQFPDLHSELNLSSLELGDSALYFCASSSDPGLNQPQHFGDGTRLSIL.

The table lists this clone with a count of one. The chain recombines TRBV7-9 with TRBJ1-2; 7 bases fit TRBD1. Germline V gene lookup returns CDR1 SEHNR and CDR2 FQNEAQ (reference sequence). CDR3 length: 16 amino acids. V lost 4 bases to trimming and J lost 2 bases; unmatched junction nucleotides: 10. The chain's CDR3 is CASSSQGTFSNYGYTF. CDR3 DNA sequence: TGTGCCAGCAGCTCACAGGGGACATTTTCAAACTATGGCTACACCTTC. Using reference TRBV7-9 and TRBJ1-2 for the parts outside the CDR3, the full variable domain is DTGVSQNPRHKITKRGQNVTFRCDPISEHNRLYWYRQTLGQGPEFLTYFQNEAQLEKSRLLSDRFSAERPKGSFSTLEIQRTEQGDSAMYLCASSSQGTFSNYGYTFGSGTRLTVV.